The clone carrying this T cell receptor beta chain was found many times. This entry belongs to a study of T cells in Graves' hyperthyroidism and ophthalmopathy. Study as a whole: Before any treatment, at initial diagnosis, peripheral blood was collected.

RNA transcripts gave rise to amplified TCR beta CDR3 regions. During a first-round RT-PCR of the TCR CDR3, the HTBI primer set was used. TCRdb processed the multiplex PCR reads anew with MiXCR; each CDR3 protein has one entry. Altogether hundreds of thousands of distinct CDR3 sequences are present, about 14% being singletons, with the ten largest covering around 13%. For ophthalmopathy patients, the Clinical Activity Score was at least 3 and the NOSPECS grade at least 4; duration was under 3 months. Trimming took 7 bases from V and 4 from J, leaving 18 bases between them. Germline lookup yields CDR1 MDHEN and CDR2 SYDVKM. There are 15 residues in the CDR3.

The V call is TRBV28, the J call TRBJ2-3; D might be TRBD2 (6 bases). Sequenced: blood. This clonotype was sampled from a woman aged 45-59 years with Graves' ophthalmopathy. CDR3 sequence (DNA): TGTGCCAGCACCCCGGGCGGGGTTGTCGCAGATACGCAGTATTTT. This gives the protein CASTPGGVVADTQYF.